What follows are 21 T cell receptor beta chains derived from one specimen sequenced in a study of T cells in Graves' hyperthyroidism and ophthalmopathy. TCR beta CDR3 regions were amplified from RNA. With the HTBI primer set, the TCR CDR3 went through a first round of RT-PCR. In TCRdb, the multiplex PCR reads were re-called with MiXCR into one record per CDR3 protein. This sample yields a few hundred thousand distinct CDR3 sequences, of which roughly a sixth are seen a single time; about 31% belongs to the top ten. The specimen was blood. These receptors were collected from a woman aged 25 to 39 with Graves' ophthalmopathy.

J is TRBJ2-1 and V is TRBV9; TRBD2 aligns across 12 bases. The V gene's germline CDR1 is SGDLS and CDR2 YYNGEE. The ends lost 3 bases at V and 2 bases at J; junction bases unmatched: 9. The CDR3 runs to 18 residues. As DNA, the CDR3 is TGTGCCAGCAGCGCCGGGACTAGCGGGCGGAGGGCCTACAATGAGCAGTTCTTC. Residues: CASSAGTSGRRAYNEQFF.

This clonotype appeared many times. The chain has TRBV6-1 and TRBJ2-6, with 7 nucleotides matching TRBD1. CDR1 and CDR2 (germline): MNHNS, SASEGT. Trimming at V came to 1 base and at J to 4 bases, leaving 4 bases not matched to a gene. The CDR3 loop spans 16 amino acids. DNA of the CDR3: TGTGCCAGCAGTGAAGTGACAGGGACAGGGGCCAACGTCCTGACTTTC. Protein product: CASSEVTGTGANVLTF.

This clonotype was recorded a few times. The CDR3 DNA reads TGTGCCAGCAGCGTAGCCGTAACTAGCGGGTCCTACAATGAGCAGTTCTTC. Translating gives CASSVAVTSGSYNEQFF. The J gene is TRBJ2-1, the V gene TRBV9, with TRBD2 identical over 9 bases. The trim removed 0 bases at V and 1 base at J, leaving 5 bases unmatched. The length of the CDR3 is 17 residues. Germline V gene data show CDR1 as SGDLS and CDR2 as YYNGEE.

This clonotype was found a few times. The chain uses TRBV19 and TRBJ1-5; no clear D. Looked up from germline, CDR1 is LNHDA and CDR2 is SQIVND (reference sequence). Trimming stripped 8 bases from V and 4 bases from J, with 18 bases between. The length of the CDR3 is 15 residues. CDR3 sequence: CASRRLARRNQPQHF. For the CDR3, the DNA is TGTGCCAGTCGTAGGTTGGCACGGCGGAATCAGCCCCAGCATTTT.

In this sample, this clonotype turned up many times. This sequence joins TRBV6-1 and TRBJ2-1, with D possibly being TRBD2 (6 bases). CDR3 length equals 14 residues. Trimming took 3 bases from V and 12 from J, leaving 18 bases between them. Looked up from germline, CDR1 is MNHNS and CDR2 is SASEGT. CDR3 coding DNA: TGTGCCAGCAGTGAGGCGGGATCCGAAATCGTGCAGTTCTTC. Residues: CASSEAGSEIVQFF.

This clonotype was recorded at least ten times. CDR3 loop: CSARLAGVTDTQYF. CDR3 in DNA: TGCAGTGCTAGACTAGCGGGCGTGACAGATACGCAGTATTTT. The chain joins TRBV20-1 to TRBJ2-3; 8 bases are shared with TRBD2. V lost 2 bases and J lost 3; bases outside the gene matches: 4. The V gene's germline CDR1 is DFQATT and CDR2 SNEGSKA (reference sequence). The CDR3 consists of 14 residues.

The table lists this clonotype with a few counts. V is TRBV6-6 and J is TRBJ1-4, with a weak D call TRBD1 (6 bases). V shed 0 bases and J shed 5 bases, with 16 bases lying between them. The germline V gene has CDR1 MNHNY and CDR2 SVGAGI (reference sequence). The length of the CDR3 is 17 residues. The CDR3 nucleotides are TGTGCCAGCAGTTACTCCCCCCGGACAGAACTAAATGAAAAACTGTTTTTT. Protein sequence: CASSYSPRTELNEKLFF.

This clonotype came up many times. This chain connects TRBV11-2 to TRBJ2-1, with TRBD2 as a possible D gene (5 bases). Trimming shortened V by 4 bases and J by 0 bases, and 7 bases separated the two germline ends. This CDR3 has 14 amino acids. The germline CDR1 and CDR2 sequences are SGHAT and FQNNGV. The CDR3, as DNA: TGTGCCAGCAGCTCACGGGACTCCTACAATGAGCAGTTCTTC. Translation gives CASSSRDSYNEQFF.

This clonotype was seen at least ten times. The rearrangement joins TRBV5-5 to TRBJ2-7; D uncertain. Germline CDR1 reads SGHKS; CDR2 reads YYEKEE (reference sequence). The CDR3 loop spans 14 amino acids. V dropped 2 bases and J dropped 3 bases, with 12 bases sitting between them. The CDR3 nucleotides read TGTGCCAGCAGCTTCCATACAGAAAACTACGAGCAGTACTTC. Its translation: CASSFHTENYEQYF.

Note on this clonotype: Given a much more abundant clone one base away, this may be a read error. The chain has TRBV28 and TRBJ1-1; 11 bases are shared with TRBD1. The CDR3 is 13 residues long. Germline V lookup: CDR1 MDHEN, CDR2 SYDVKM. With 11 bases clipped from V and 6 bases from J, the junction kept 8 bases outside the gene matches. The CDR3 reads CAGMGQGDAEAFF. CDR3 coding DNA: TGTGCCGGCATGGGACAGGGGGATGCTGAAGCTTTCTTT.

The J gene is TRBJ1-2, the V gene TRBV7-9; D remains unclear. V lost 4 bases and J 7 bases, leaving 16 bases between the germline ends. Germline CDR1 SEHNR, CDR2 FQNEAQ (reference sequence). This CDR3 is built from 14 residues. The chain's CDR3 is CASSSLGGEGGYTF. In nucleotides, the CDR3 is TGTGCCAGCAGCTCCCTGGGAGGCGAGGGTGGCTACACCTTC.

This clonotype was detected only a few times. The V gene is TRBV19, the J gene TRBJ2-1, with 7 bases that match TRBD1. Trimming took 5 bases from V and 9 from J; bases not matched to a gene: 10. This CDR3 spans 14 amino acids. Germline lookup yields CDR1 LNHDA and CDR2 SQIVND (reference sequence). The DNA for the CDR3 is TGTGCCAGTAGTCCGGGACAGCTATCGGGTGAGCAGTTCTTC. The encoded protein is CASSPGQLSGEQFF.

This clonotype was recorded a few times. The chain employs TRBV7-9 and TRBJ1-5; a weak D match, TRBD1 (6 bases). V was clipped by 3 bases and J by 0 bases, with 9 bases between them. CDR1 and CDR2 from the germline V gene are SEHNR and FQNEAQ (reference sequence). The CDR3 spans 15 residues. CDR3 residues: CASSFTGSSNQPQHF. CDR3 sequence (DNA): TGTGCCAGCAGCTTTACAGGGAGTAGCAATCAGCCCCAGCATTTT. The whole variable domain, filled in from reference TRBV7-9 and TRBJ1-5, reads DTGVSQNPRHKITKRGQNVTFRCDPISEHNRLYWYRQTLGQGPEFLTYFQNEAQLEKSRLLSDRFSAERPKGSFSTLEIQRTEQGDSAMYLCASSFTGSSNQPQHFGDGTRLSIL.

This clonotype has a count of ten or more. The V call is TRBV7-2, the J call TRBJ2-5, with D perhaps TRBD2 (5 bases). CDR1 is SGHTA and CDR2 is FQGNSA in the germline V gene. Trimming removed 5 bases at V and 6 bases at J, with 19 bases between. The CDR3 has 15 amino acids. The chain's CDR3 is CASSQNIAFLQTQYF. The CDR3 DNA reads TGTGCCAGCAGCCAAAACATAGCGTTCCTGCAGACCCAGTACTTC. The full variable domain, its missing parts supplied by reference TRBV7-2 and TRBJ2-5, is GAGVSQSPSNKVTEKGKDVELRCDPISGHTALYWYRQSLGQGLEFLIYFQGNSAPDKSGLPSDRFSAERTGGSVSTLTIQRTQQEDSAVYLCASSQNIAFLQTQYFGPGTRLLVL.

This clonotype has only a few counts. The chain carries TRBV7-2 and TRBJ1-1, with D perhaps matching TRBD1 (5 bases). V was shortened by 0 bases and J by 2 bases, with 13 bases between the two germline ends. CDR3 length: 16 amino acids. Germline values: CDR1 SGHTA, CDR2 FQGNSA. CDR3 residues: CASSLAGLNLNTEAFF. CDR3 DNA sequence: TGTGCCAGCAGCTTAGCGGGACTGAACCTCAACACTGAAGCTTTCTTT.

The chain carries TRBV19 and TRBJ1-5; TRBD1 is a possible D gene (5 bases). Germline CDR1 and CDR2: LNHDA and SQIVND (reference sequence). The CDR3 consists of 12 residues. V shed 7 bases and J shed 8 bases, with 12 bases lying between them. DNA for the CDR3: TGTGCCAGTACCCGGGGGTGGGAGCCCCAGCATTTT. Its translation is CASTRGWEPQHF.

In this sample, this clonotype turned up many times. For the CDR3, the DNA is TGTGCCAGCAGCCAAGGGGAGAGCGGGAGTGGGACAGATACGCAGTATTTT. This sequence encodes CASSQGESGSGTDTQYF. J is TRBJ2-3 and V is TRBV4-2; 8 bases fit TRBD2. CDR1 is LGHNA and CDR2 is YNFKEQ in the germline V gene. The CDR3 is 17 amino acids. With V trimmed by 1 base and J by 3 bases, 9 bases remained unmatched.

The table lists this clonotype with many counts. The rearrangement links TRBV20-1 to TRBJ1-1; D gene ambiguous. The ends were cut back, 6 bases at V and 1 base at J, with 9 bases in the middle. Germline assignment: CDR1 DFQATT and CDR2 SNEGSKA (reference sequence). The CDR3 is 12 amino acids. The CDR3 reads CSAGDPNTEAFF. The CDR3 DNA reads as TGCAGTGCAGGTGACCCGAACACTGAAGCTTTCTTT.

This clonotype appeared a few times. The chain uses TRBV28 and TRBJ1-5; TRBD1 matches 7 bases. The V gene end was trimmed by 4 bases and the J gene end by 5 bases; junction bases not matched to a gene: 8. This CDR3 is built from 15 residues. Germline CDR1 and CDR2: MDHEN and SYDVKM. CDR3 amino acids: CASSSLLGTDQPQHF. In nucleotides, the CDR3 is TGTGCCAGCAGTTCTCTCTTGGGGACAGATCAGCCCCAGCATTTT.

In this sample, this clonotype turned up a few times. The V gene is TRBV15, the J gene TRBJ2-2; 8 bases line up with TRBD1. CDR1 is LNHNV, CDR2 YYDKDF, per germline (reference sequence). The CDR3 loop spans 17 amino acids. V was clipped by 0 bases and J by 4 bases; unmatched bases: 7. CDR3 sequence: CATSRDLRDRLTGELFF. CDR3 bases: TGTGCCACCAGCAGAGATTTAAGGGACAGGCTCACCGGGGAGCTGTTTTTT.

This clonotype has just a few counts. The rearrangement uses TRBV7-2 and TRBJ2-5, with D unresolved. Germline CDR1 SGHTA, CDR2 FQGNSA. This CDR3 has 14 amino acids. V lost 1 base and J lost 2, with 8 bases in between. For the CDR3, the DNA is TGTGCCAGCAGCTTAGATCAGATACAAGAGACCCAGTACTTC. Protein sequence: CASSLDQIQETQYF.